The next 10 T cell receptor beta chains were all read from a single sample in a study of T cells in Graves' hyperthyroidism and ophthalmopathy. RNA transcripts gave rise to amplified TCR beta CDR3 regions. HTBI primers drove first-round RT-PCR of the TCR CDR3. TCRdb re-analysed the multiplex PCR reads in MiXCR, keeping a single row per CDR3 protein. Of 300,000 to 500,000 distinct CDR3 sequences listed, 14% to 15% are singletons. Input material: blood. Receptor source: a woman aged 30 to 39 with Graves' hyperthyroidism.

This clonotype was detected ten times or more. This chain links TRBV18 with TRBJ2-1; possibly TRBD1 or TRBD2 for D (7 bases each). V lost 0 bases and J 4 bases, leaving 13 bases between the germline ends. Germline V lookup: CDR1 KGHSH, CDR2 LQKENI. The CDR3 length is 16 residues. CDR3 protein: CASSPPGGGGYNEQFF. The DNA of the CDR3 is TGTGCCAGCTCACCACCGGGAGGGGGCGGATACAATGAGCAGTTCTTC.

This clonotype was counted between two and nine times. The CDR3 loop reads CASSLGGLGGYTF. CDR3 nucleotides: TGTGCCAGCAGCTTAGGGGGCCTAGGTGGCTACACCTTC. The chain is built from TRBV7-2 and TRBJ1-2, with D maybe TRBD1 (5 bases). This CDR3 is 13 amino acids long. The V gene lost 1 base and the J gene lost 7 bases, with 10 bases spanning the gap. Germline values: CDR1 SGHTA, CDR2 FQGNSA.

This clonotype was picked up one time. This chain connects TRBV6-1 to TRBJ1-2; the D gene is possibly TRBD1 (5 bases). V lost 5 bases, J lost 8 bases, and 12 bases lay in between. Germline-derived CDR1 and CDR2 are MNHNS and SASEGT. The CDR3 covers 12 residues. For the CDR3, the DNA is TGTGCCAGCAGTACACTAGGGGACGGCTACACCTTC. It specifies CASSTLGDGYTF.

About this clonotype: Germline is not matched at one junction end, which may reflect a read error. The CDR3 reads CATVDRSAYEQHF. CDR3 coding DNA: TGTGCCACCGTGGACAGGAGTGCCTACGAGCAGCACTTC. This chain uses TRBV6-2 or TRBV6-3 with TRBJ2-7; 7 bases match TRBD1. The germline V gene encodes CDR1 MNHEY and CDR2 SVGEGT. The CDR3 is 13 residues long.

This clonotype came up many times. This chain joins TRBV28 and TRBJ1-2; 8 bases are shared with TRBD1. The ends lost 6 bases at V and 2 bases at J; junction bases unmatched: 8. Germline V gives CDR1 MDHEN, CDR2 SYDVKM. The CDR3 length is 15 residues. The CDR3 DNA follows: TGTGCCAGCAGCCACACTCAGGGGGCGAACTATGGCTACACCTTC. It is translated as CASSHTQGANYGYTF.

The J gene is TRBJ2-7, the V gene TRBV20-1; D is possibly TRBD1 or TRBD2 (5 bases each). This CDR3 is 13 amino acids long. V lost 5 bases to trimming and J lost 0 bases, with 11 bases between them. CDR1 and CDR2 (germline): DFQATT, SNEGSKA (reference sequence). The CDR3 loop is CSAGRGASYEQYF. The CDR3 coding sequence is TGCAGTGCTGGCCGAGGGGCCTCCTACGAGCAGTACTTC.

This clonotype has ten or more counts. Sequence at one end of the junction differs from germline and may be a read error. This chain joins TRBV3-1 and TRBJ2-7, with D possibly being TRBD2 (7 bases). The CDR3 has 15 amino acids. Germline values: CDR1 LGHDT, CDR2 YNNKEL (reference sequence). The CDR3 is CASTQRGASSYEQYF. The DNA of the CDR3 is TGTGCCAGCACCCAACGGGGGGCGAGCTCCTACGAGCAGTACTTC.

The V gene is TRBV20-1, the J gene TRBJ1-6; D is perhaps TRBD1 (6 bases). CDR1 and CDR2 from the germline V gene are DFQATT and SNEGSKA (reference sequence). This CDR3 spans 15 amino acids. Trimming removed 5 bases from V and 7 bases from J, with 18 bases in between. The CDR3 is CSAPPQGSLNSPLHF. The CDR3 DNA sequence: TGCAGTGCTCCCCCACAGGGCTCACTGAATTCACCCCTCCACTTT.

This clonotype was detected many times. V and J are TRBV28 and TRBJ2-3; D is possibly TRBD1 (6 bases). The CDR3 is 15 residues long. Germline V lookup: CDR1 MDHEN, CDR2 SYDVKM. Trimming cost V 5 bases and J 0 bases, with 12 bases left between them. As DNA, the CDR3 is TGTGCCAGCAGTGTGGACAGTCCTAGCACAGATACGCAGTATTTT. Its protein product is CASSVDSPSTDTQYF.

This clonotype was found many times. The rearrangement links TRBV28 to TRBJ1-2, with TRBD1 matching over 7 bases. Germline V lookup: CDR1 MDHEN, CDR2 SYDVKM. The V segment lost 1 base and the J segment 4 bases; nucleotides outside the gene matches: 6. The CDR3 spans 15 residues. In DNA form, the CDR3 reads TGTGCCAGCAGTTTATTCGACAGGGTGGCCTATGGCTACACCTTC. Its translation is CASSLFDRVAYGYTF.